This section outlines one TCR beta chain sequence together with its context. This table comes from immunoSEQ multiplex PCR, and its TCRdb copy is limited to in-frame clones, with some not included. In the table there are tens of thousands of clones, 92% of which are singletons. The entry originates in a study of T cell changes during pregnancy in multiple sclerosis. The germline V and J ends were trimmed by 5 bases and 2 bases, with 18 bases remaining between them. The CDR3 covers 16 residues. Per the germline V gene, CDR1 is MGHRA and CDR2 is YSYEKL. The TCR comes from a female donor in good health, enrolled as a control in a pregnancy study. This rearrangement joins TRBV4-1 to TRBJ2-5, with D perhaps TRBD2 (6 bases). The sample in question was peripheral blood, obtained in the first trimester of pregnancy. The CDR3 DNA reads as TGCGCCAGCAGCAAATCCGGGGGAGTCGGGCAAGAGACCCAGTACTTC. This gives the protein CASSKSGGVGQETQYF.